The 7 T cell receptor beta chains below come from one sample, sequenced in a study of PD-1 blockade in classical Hodgkin lymphoma. Some clones are missing from TCRdb's copy, which holds only in-frame ones; the method was immunoSEQ multiplex PCR. The data show around 46,000 clones, 80% seen once. Every patient relapsed after autologous stem cell transplantation, and brentuximab vedotin exposure varied. This specimen consisted of peripheral blood mononuclear cells (PBMCs), obtained before the second cycle of nivolumab. Every receptor here comes from a human donor with classical Hodgkin lymphoma.

The count of this clone is one. V usage is TRBV10-2 and J usage is TRBJ2-2; 12 nucleotides align to TRBD1. V lost 2 bases to trimming and J lost 0 bases; unmatched junction nucleotides: 4. The CDR3 sequence is 18 residues long. Germline lookup yields CDR1 WSHSY and CDR2 SAAADI. Here the CDR3 reads CASSERGTGGPNTGELFF. DNA of the CDR3: TGCGCCAGCAGTGAGAGGGGGACAGGGGGCCCGAACACCGGGGAGCTGTTTTTT.

The chain links TRBV20-1 to TRBJ2-7; D unresolved. Germline assignment: CDR1 DFQATT and CDR2 SNEGSKA (reference sequence). This CDR3 region has 11 residues. Trimming shortened V by 2 bases and J by 4 bases, and 6 bases separated the two germline ends. CDR3 residues: CSARIEYEQYF. DNA for the CDR3: TGCAGTGCTAGAATAGAATACGAGCAGTACTTC.

This chain uses TRBV4-3 with TRBJ2-7, with 10 bases lining up with TRBD1. Trimming cost V 4 bases and J 2 bases; bases outside gene matches: 5. This CDR3 is 15 amino acids long. Germline V gene lookup returns CDR1 LGHNA and CDR2 YSLEER. CDR3 sequence (DNA): TGCGCCAGCAGCCTGGGCGGGACAGGGGCCTACGAGCAGTACTTC. Translated: CASSLGGTGAYEQYF.

Of note for this clone: A read error may account for a junction end that differs from germline. The genes are TRBV15 and TRBJ2-5; D assignment may be TRBD1 or TRBD2 (5 bases each). The CDR3 extends over 14 amino acids. Germline loops: CDR1 LNHNV, CDR2 YYDKDF (reference sequence). Written as DNA, the CDR3 is TGTGCCACCAGCCGAGAATGGGGGCAAGAGACCCAGTACTTC. Amino acids: CATSREWGQETQYF.

The chain uses TRBV19 and TRBJ1-1; D possibly corresponds to TRBD1 (5 bases). The CDR3 is 14 amino acids. Germline V gives CDR1 LNHDA, CDR2 SQIVND (reference sequence). V gave up 7 bases and J gave up 4 bases, with 16 bases separating them. CDR3 in amino acids: CASNWLRGGTEAFF. The CDR3 region has the DNA TGTGCCAGTAATTGGTTGAGGGGAGGCACTGAAGCTTTCTTT.

This chain connects TRBV11-2 to TRBJ1-5; TRBD1 aligns across 8 bases. The CDR3 has 14 amino acids. Germline V CDR1 and CDR2: SGHAT, FQNNGV. Trimming took 5 bases from V and 3 from J; bases not matched to a gene: 3. The CDR3 DNA sequence: TGTGCCAGCAGCCTGGACAGGGTCAATCAGCCCCAGCATTTT. It specifies CASSLDRVNQPQHF.

The table lists this clone with a few counts. The CDR3: CASSFDRLNTEAFF. For the CDR3, the DNA is TGTGCCAGTAGTTTCGACAGACTGAACACTGAAGCTTTCTTT. This chain links TRBV19 with TRBJ1-1, with D perhaps TRBD1 (5 bases). The V end lost 5 bases, the J end lost 0 bases, and 10 bases lay between the germline ends. CDR1 and CDR2 (germline): LNHDA, SQIVND (reference sequence). CDR3 length: 14 amino acids.